This TCR beta chain came from a study of T-cell memory formation after mild COVID-19. Findings and limits, study-wide: Confirmation was lacking for SARS-CoV-2 specificity of second-wave clones that peaked on day 37. Contracting CD4+ clones lay largely in CM and EM, with CD8+ ones residing in EMRA. Later expanders leaned CD4+, whereas clones that contracted between day 15 and 85 were balanced CD4/CD8.

Turning to this clonotype: Its antigen remains unidentified.

Germline CDR1 reads KGHDR; CDR2 reads SFDVKD. Trimming cost V 3 bases and J 0 bases, with 6 bases left between them. This CDR3 region has 14 residues. TCR alpha and TCR beta cDNA libraries with sample barcodes and UMIs came from 5'RACE using constant-segment primers. MiXCR, applied by TCRdb to the 5' RACE reads, yields one record per CDR3 protein. The data contain 400,000 or so distinct CDR3 sequences, around 21% of them singletons. J is TRBJ2-3 and V is TRBV24-1, with D uncertain. This TCR was recovered from an adult woman who had mild COVID-19 (a few samples of this study predate the infection). Cell type and time point are not known. The sequenced sample was PBMCs or a T cell subset sorted from them (not recorded which). The CDR3 DNA reads TGTGCCACCAGTGATCCCGTTAGCACAGATACGCAGTATTTT. Translating it yields CATSDPVSTDTQYF.